This T cell receptor (beta chain) was recorded in a study of blood T cell repertoires in COVID-19. The table lists this clone with a few counts. The method was immunoSEQ multiplex PCR; TCRdb's version includes in-frame clones alone and lacks a portion of them. The repertoire holds about 110,000 clones, over 75% seen once, with less than 5% in the top ten. V lost 5 bases to trimming and J lost 1 base; unmatched junction nucleotides: 6. The CDR3 length is 15 residues. Germline V CDR1 and CDR2: LGHNA, YNFKEQ. Sequencing input: peripheral blood. The receptor was isolated from a woman aged 65 to 85 with acute or convalescent COVID-19. The J gene is TRBJ1-1, the V gene TRBV4-2, with TRBD1 matching over 8 bases. The CDR3: CASSSLDRANTEAFF. Here the CDR3 DNA reads TGTGCCAGCAGCAGCCTGGACAGGGCGAACACTGAAGCTTTCTTT.